This T cell receptor (beta chain) originates from a study of T-cell memory formation after mild COVID-19. Looking at the study overall: Clustering of TCRs was largely donor specific.

Per germline, CDR1 SGHAT and CDR2 FQNNGV. The CDR3 length is 14 residues. V was pared by 6 bases and J by 4 bases, with 7 bases of the junction left unmatched. Constant-segment primers served in 5'RACE that generated TCR alpha and TCR beta cDNA libraries bearing sample barcodes and UMIs. TCRdb passed the 5' RACE reads through MiXCR, listing each CDR3 protein once. This sample has fewer than 350,000 distinct CDR3 sequences, with about 13% found just once. This TCR was sampled from a man between 18 and 29 years old who had mild COVID-19 (a few samples of this study predate the infection). Cell type and time point are not known. V is TRBV11-2 and J is TRBJ2-3; 7 nucleotides agree with TRBD2. Sequenced input: PBMCs or a T cell subset sorted from them (not recorded which). In nucleotides, the CDR3 is TGTGCCAGCAGGCCGGGCACTAGCGCAGATACGCAGTATTTT. Translation: CASRPGTSADTQYF.